Below, 5 T cell receptor beta chains from the same sample are listed, as sequenced in a study of cytomegalovirus exposure and HLA in healthy donors. PCR was performed using 60 Vbeta and 13 Jbeta primers. Assay used: immunoSEQ multiplex PCR; TCRdb lists only in-frame clones, some missing. The table lists 90,000 to 100,000 clones, approximately 80% of them singletons. The sequenced sample consisted of PBMCs. All receptors come from a man younger than 35 in good health and CMV-seronegative.

The chain employs TRBV29-1 and TRBJ2-1; 12 nucleotides agree with TRBD2. The CDR3 runs 15 residues. The V and J ends lost 4 bases and 3 bases, in that order; junction bases with no gene match: 4. Germline loops: CDR1 SQVTM, CDR2 ANQGSEA. The CDR3, as DNA: TGCAGCGTTGGGGGACTAGCGGGTATCTACAATGAGCAGTTCTTC. Its translation: CSVGGLAGIYNEQFF.

The chain carries TRBV19 and TRBJ2-6, with D tentatively TRBD1 (6 bases). Germline assignment: CDR1 LNHDA and CDR2 SQIVND (reference sequence). Trimming cost V 3 bases and J 0 bases, with 12 bases left between them. The CDR3 totals 17 residues. The CDR3 sequence: CASSIEVQGSGANVLTF. The DNA for the CDR3 is TGTGCCAGTAGTATTGAGGTACAGGGCTCTGGGGCCAACGTCCTGACTTTC.

This rearrangement joins TRBV25-1 to TRBJ1-2; 8 positions agree with TRBD1. V lost 6 bases and J lost 8; bases outside the gene matches: 8. The CDR3 loop spans 13 amino acids. Germline lookup yields CDR1 MGHDK and CDR2 SYGVNS. CDR3 sequence reads: CASRGGQVGGYTF. CDR3 DNA: TGTGCCAGCAGGGGGGGACAGGTGGGCGGCTACACCTTC.

This clone was found a few times. The V and J genes are TRBV6-4 and TRBJ1-5; no clear D. Germline values: CDR1 MRHNA, CDR2 SNTAGT. V was shortened by 6 bases and J by 5 bases, with 11 bases between the two germline ends. The CDR3 loop spans 13 amino acids. For the CDR3, the DNA is TGTGCCAGCAGCTTGGAGGGTGATCAGCCCCAGCATTTT. Translated: CASSLEGDQPQHF.

Written as DNA, the CDR3 is TGTGCCAGCAGTGAAGATGACAGGCTCACTGAAGCTTTCTTT. Its protein product is CASSEDDRLTEAFF. V gene TRBV2 combines with J gene TRBJ1-1; tentatively, D is TRBD1 (6 bases). V was trimmed by 1 base and J by 4 bases, leaving 10 bases between them. The CDR3 consists of 14 residues. The V gene's germline CDR1 is SNHLY and CDR2 FYNNEI.